These 32 T cell receptor beta chains were all obtained from the same sample, sequenced in a study of blood T cell repertoires in COVID-19 (dated by TCRdb to the early 2020s). The library came from the immunoSEQ multiplex PCR assay. Sourced from immuneACCESS, this table was stored by TCRdb with only in-frame sequences that have V and J called. A share of the clones is absent; for the studies checked, an unresolved V gene accounts for under half, and the remainder has no known explanation. A total of 360,000 or so clones appear in this sample, nearly 90% of them only once. Of the sample, roughly 6.8% is held by the ten largest clones. The specimen was peripheral blood. These TCRs come from a young man with active or convalescent COVID-19.

The V gene is TRBV28, the J gene TRBJ2-7, with 9 bases matching TRBD1. CDR1 and CDR2 (germline): MDHEN, SYDVKM. CDR3 length equals 14 residues. The trim removed 6 bases at V and 3 bases at J, leaving 6 bases unmatched. CDR3 nucleotide sequence: TGTGCCAGCAGGGAAACAGGGGGCTTCTACGAGCAGTACTTC. Encoded protein: CASRETGGFYEQYF.

The chain is built from TRBV28 and TRBJ1-6; 8 bases line up with TRBD1. From germline, CDR1 is MDHEN and CDR2 SYDVKM. V trimming: 10 bases; J trimming: 0 bases; junction bases outside the gene matches: 11. This CDR3 has 17 residues. The CDR3: CATSTGGRSSYNSPLHF. The CDR3 bases are TGTGCCACCTCAACAGGGGGGAGAAGCTCCTATAATTCACCCCTCCACTTT. The full variable domain, its missing parts supplied by reference TRBV28 and TRBJ1-6, is DVKVTQSSRYLVKRTGEKVFLECVQDMDHENMFWYRQDPGLGLRLIYFSYDVKMKEKGDIPEGYSVSREKKERFSLILESASTNQTSMYLCATSTGGRSSYNSPLHFGNGTRLTVT.

The rearrangement links TRBV19 to TRBJ1-5; D is unresolved. The CDR3 has 15 amino acids. V lost 3 bases to trimming and J lost 0 bases, with 9 bases between them. Per the germline V gene, CDR1 is LNHDA and CDR2 is SQIVND (reference sequence). The CDR3 nucleotides read TGTGCCAGTAGTATTGAGAATCATAGCAATCAGCCCCAGCATTTT. It encodes CASSIENHSNQPQHF.

This chain uses TRBV19 with TRBJ1-5, with 9 positions matching TRBD1. This CDR3 contains 17 residues. Germline V gene data show CDR1 as LNHDA and CDR2 as SQIVND (reference sequence). The trim removed 3 bases at V and 1 base at J, leaving 7 bases unmatched. As DNA, the CDR3 is TGTGCCAGTAGTATGTTTTGGGGACAGGGAAGCAATCAGCCCCAGCATTTT. Its translation: CASSMFWGQGSNQPQHF.

About this clone itself: The junction does not match germline at one end; this may be a read error. This chain joins TRBV11-2 and TRBJ2-4, with 7 bases identical to TRBD2. CDR3 length: 17 amino acids. CDR1 is SGHAT, CDR2 FQNNGV, per germline. The CDR3 loop reads CASSLDNGGGVKNIQYF. CDR3 coding DNA: TGCGCCAGCAGCTTAGATAATGGGGGGGGTGTCAAAAACATTCAGTACTTC.

The V and J genes are TRBV28 and TRBJ2-3; D may be TRBD1 (5 bases). V was trimmed by 8 bases and J by 0 bases, leaving 15 bases between them. Germline values: CDR1 MDHEN, CDR2 SYDVKM. The CDR3 runs 15 residues. The CDR3 region is CASEDWQGSTDTQYF. The CDR3 nucleotides are TGTGCCAGCGAAGACTGGCAGGGAAGCACAGATACGCAGTATTTT.

Note on this clone: At one end the junction does not follow the germline gene, possibly because of a read error. The chain carries TRBV7-7 and TRBJ2-7; the D gene is possibly TRBD1 (5 bases). The CDR3 loop spans 15 amino acids. Germline values: CDR1 SSHAT, CDR2 FNYEAQ (reference sequence). The CDR3 DNA follows: TGTGCTAGCAGCTTAGATACAGGAGACTCCTACGAGCAGTACTTC. Its translation: CASSLDTGDSYEQYF.

V gene TRBV7-3 combines with J gene TRBJ1-1, with a weak D call TRBD1 (5 bases). V gave up 5 bases and J gave up 1 base, with 8 bases separating them. This CDR3 has 13 amino acids. CDR1 and CDR2 (germline): SGHTA, FQGTGA. Written as DNA, the CDR3 is TGTGCCAGCAGCGCACAGGAGAACACTGAAGCTTTCTTT. Its translation: CASSAQENTEAFF.

This clone was seen once. J is TRBJ1-3 and V is TRBV7-9; D is unclear. From germline, CDR1 is SEHNR and CDR2 FQNEAQ (reference sequence). V lost 4 bases and J 4 bases, leaving 17 bases between the germline ends. This CDR3 contains 16 residues. The DNA for the CDR3 is TGTGCCAGCAGCTCAACGCACAGTAAGCTGGGAAACACCATATATTTT. It yields the protein CASSSTHSKLGNTIYF.

V gene TRBV20-1 combines with J gene TRBJ1-1, with TRBD1 identical over 7 bases. The germline gives CDR1 DFQATT, CDR2 SNEGSKA (reference sequence). After removal of 3 bases from V and 1 base from J, the junction contained 11 bases not matched to a gene. This CDR3 has 16 amino acids. This chain's CDR3 is CSASGGGQRWNTEAFF. Here the CDR3 DNA reads TGCAGTGCTAGTGGAGGGGGACAGAGATGGAACACTGAAGCTTTCTTT.

The chain carries TRBV27 and TRBJ2-2, with D possibly TRBD1 on 6 matching bases. The CDR3 loop spans 16 amino acids. Per the germline V gene, CDR1 is MNHEY and CDR2 is SMNVEV (reference sequence). V lost 3 bases and J 8 bases, leaving 19 bases between the germline ends. CDR3 loop: CASSLTAWGRTGELFF. CDR3 nucleotides: TGTGCCAGCAGTTTGACCGCTTGGGGGCGCACTGGGGAGCTGTTTTTT.

In this sample, this clone turned up a few times. The V and J genes are TRBV4-3 and TRBJ1-2, with D unclear. Germline CDR1 reads LGHNA; CDR2 reads YSLEER. Trimming shortened V by 0 bases and J by 4 bases, and 12 bases separated the two germline ends. There are 15 residues in the CDR3. CDR3 amino acids: CASSQDRHPGYGYTF. The CDR3 DNA reads TGCGCCAGCAGCCAAGATCGCCATCCCGGCTATGGCTACACCTTC.

The gene calls are TRBV4-2 and TRBJ1-5; no firm D call. CDR3 size: 18 residues. Germline lookup yields CDR1 LGHNA and CDR2 YNFKEQ. Between the trimmed V and J ends, which lost 0 bases and 0 bases, there was a span of 15 bases. As DNA, the CDR3 is TGTGCCAGCAGCCAAGATATCGGCGGGAAAAATAGCAATCAGCCCCAGCATTTT. This translates into CASSQDIGGKNSNQPQHF.

The chain recombines TRBV7-6 with TRBJ2-2; TRBD1 agrees at 7 bases. The germline V gene has CDR1 SGHVS and CDR2 FNYEAQ. Germline trimming cut 5 bases from V and 3 bases from J; bases unmatched to any gene: 12. The CDR3 runs to 17 residues. CDR3 sequence reads: CASSLYTGAVDTGELFF. The CDR3 DNA is TGTGCCAGCAGCCTATATACAGGGGCCGTTGACACCGGGGAGCTGTTTTTT.

CDR3 nucleotides: TGTGCCAGCAGCCCCCGTCCTTTCGGGAAGATAGGGGAGACCCAGTACTTC. Encoded protein: CASSPRPFGKIGETQYF. This sequence joins TRBV9 and TRBJ2-5, with a weak D call TRBD2 (5 bases). Trimming stripped 4 bases from V and 5 bases from J, with 24 bases between. Per germline, CDR1 SGDLS and CDR2 YYNGEE. The CDR3 covers 17 residues.

This clone was picked up one time. The V gene is TRBV27, the J gene TRBJ1-1, with a tentative D call TRBD1 (6 bases). There are 15 residues in the CDR3. V dropped 1 base and J dropped 6 bases, with 15 bases sitting between them. The V gene's germline CDR1 is MNHEY and CDR2 SMNVEV (reference sequence). The CDR3 sequence: CASSLWAGVGAEAFF. The CDR3 coding sequence is TGTGCCAGCAGTTTATGGGCAGGGGTGGGGGCTGAAGCTTTCTTT.

In regard to this clone: The same CDR3 can be traced to other DNA sequences in this sample. The chain has TRBV14 and TRBJ1-1, with D perhaps TRBD1 (5 bases). V was clipped by 2 bases and J by 0 bases, with 7 bases between them. In germline, CDR1 is SGHDN, CDR2 FVKESK. CDR3 length: 14 residues. The chain's CDR3 is CASSQPGMNTEAFF. CDR3 nucleotide sequence: TGTGCCAGCAGCCAACCAGGGATGAACACTGAAGCTTTCTTT.

This chain links TRBV19 with TRBJ1-2; D unresolved. The V gene's germline CDR1 is LNHDA and CDR2 SQIVND (reference sequence). Trimming took off 3 bases at V and 4 bases at J, with 12 bases between the two ends. The CDR3 is 14 amino acids. This chain's CDR3 is CASSIGFPAYGYTF. In DNA, the CDR3 is TGTGCCAGTAGTATCGGGTTCCCTGCCTATGGCTACACCTTC.

This clone was counted only a few times. The rearrangement links TRBV28 to TRBJ2-3; D not certain. The CDR3 runs 13 residues. V lost 2 bases to trimming and J lost 5 bases, with 8 bases between them. Germline loops: CDR1 MDHEN, CDR2 SYDVKM. In DNA form, the CDR3 reads TGTGCCAGCAGTTTAAACCCCAGAGATACGCAGTATTTT. Translation gives CASSLNPRDTQYF.

A note on this clone: The junction shows a germline mismatch at one end, possibly a read error. The chain combines TRBV7-7 with TRBJ2-1; a possible D gene is TRBD2 (6 bases). The CDR3 spans 15 residues. Per the germline V gene, CDR1 is SSHAT and CDR2 is FNYEAQ (reference sequence). The CDR3 sequence is CASSSTAGNYNEQFF. DNA of the CDR3: TGTGCTAGCAGCTCGACAGCGGGTAACTACAATGAGCAGTTCTTC.

This clone appeared a single time. The chain combines TRBV7-9 with TRBJ1-1; 7 nucleotides align to TRBD1. The trim removed 6 bases at V and 4 bases at J, leaving 8 bases unmatched. The germline V gene encodes CDR1 SEHNR and CDR2 FQNEAQ (reference sequence). This CDR3 spans 14 amino acids. CDR3 region: CASSLDREVTEAFF. The DNA for the CDR3 is TGTGCCAGCAGTCTTGACAGGGAGGTCACTGAAGCTTTCTTT.

This chain uses TRBV11-2 with TRBJ2-3, with a tentative D call TRBD2 (7 bases). V gave up 6 bases and J gave up 6 bases, with 16 bases separating them. Germline values: CDR1 SGHAT, CDR2 FQNNGV. This CDR3 has 14 amino acids. CDR3: CASRRPGGADTQYF. In DNA form, the CDR3 reads TGTGCCAGCAGAAGGCCGGGGGGCGCGGATACGCAGTATTTT.

The chain combines TRBV3-1 (or the pseudogene TRBV3-2) with TRBJ2-2, with D perhaps TRBD2 (5 bases). V gave up 2 bases and J gave up 6 bases, with 16 bases separating them. This CDR3 contains 16 residues. Germline CDR1 and CDR2: LGHDT and YNNKEL (reference sequence). For the CDR3, the DNA is TGTGCCAGCAGCCAACCCCACCGGGGTGGGGCCGGGGAGCTGTTTTTT. Protein: CASSQPHRGGAGELFF.

The chain links TRBV4-3 to TRBJ1-2; TRBD1 matches at 7 bases. The CDR3 sequence is 13 residues long. J lost 5 bases, V lost 8 bases, and 8 bases had no gene match. Germline V gene data show CDR1 as LGHNA and CDR2 as YSLEER. CDR3 coding DNA: TGCGCCAGCTCCCCAGACAGGGATTATGGCTACACCTTC. This sequence encodes CASSPDRDYGYTF.

This chain joins TRBV11-3 and TRBJ1-1; 8 bases match TRBD1. The CDR3 is 16 residues long. The V gene end was trimmed by 5 bases and the J gene end by 0 bases; junction bases not matched to a gene: 8. Germline V lookup: CDR1 SGHNT, CDR2 YENEEA. CDR3 in DNA: TGTGCCAGCAGCCCAGGACAGGGTGAGGTGAACACTGAAGCTTTCTTT. It specifies CASSPGQGEVNTEAFF.

J is TRBJ2-7 and V is TRBV19; 9 nucleotides line up with TRBD2. This CDR3 spans 15 amino acids. The V segment lost 6 bases and the J segment 2 bases; nucleotides outside the gene matches: 8. Germline V CDR1 and CDR2: LNHDA, SQIVND (reference sequence). CDR3 DNA sequence: TGTGCCAGTAGGGATCTGGGACTAGCAGCCTACGAGCAGTACTTC. Encoded protein: CASRDLGLAAYEQYF.

The genes are TRBV19 and TRBJ1-5, with 7 bases that match TRBD1. This CDR3 has 15 amino acids. V lost 5 bases, J lost 4 bases, and 8 bases stayed unmatched. CDR1 and CDR2 from the germline V gene are LNHDA and SQIVND (reference sequence). Here the CDR3 DNA reads TGTGCCAGTAGTCGGGGGACAGCCCTGAATCAGCCCCAGCATTTT. The encoded protein is CASSRGTALNQPQHF.

The chain has TRBV25-1 and TRBJ2-3; 7 positions match TRBD1. V was clipped by 6 bases and J by 0 bases; unmatched bases: 6. The CDR3 loop spans 15 amino acids. The germline V gene has CDR1 MGHDK and CDR2 SYGVNS. The DNA for the CDR3 is TGTGCCAGCAGCGCGACAGGGAAGAGCACAGATACGCAGTATTTT. As protein: CASSATGKSTDTQYF.

This clone was seen just once. V and J are TRBV19 and TRBJ1-2; TRBD1 is a possible D gene (5 bases). The germline gives CDR1 LNHDA, CDR2 SQIVND (reference sequence). V lost 4 bases, J lost 4 bases, and 13 bases lay in between. This CDR3 comprises 14 residues. The CDR3 DNA reads TGTGCCAGTAGTAGCCTCGGGGGTGGCTATGGCTACACCTTC. This codes for CASSSLGGGYGYTF.

The CDR3 bases are TGTGCCAGCTCACCAATCGGGACAGGGCAGTTCACCGGGGAGCTGTTTTTT. It encodes CASSPIGTGQFTGELFF. The chain carries TRBV18 and TRBJ2-2, with 9 nucleotides matching TRBD1. This CDR3 region has 17 residues. Germline V gives CDR1 KGHSH, CDR2 LQKENI. J lost 4 bases, V lost 2 bases, and 8 bases had no gene match. Looking up the rest from reference TRBV18 and TRBJ2-2 gives the full variable domain: NAGVMQNPRHLVRRRGQEARLRCSPMKGHSHVYWYRQLPEEGLKFMVYLQKENIIDESGMPKERFSAEFPKEGPSILRIQQVVRGDSAAYFCASSPIGTGQFTGELFFGEGSRLTVL.

J is TRBJ2-6 and V is TRBV5-4; a weak D match, TRBD1 (6 bases). Trimming took 3 bases from V and 4 from J, leaving 20 bases between them. This CDR3 has 18 residues. CDR1 and CDR2 (germline): SGHNT, YYREEE (reference sequence). CDR3 sequence reads: CASSWGPQGRPGANVLTF. CDR3 DNA: TGTGCCAGCAGCTGGGGGCCTCAGGGCCGGCCGGGGGCCAACGTCCTGACTTTC.

V usage is TRBV3-1 (or the pseudogene TRBV3-2) and J usage is TRBJ1-1, with 7 bases identical to TRBD1. CDR3 length equals 18 residues. CDR1 is LGHDT and CDR2 is YNNKEL in the germline V gene (reference sequence). V was pared by 3 bases and J by 2 bases, with 15 bases of the junction left unmatched. CDR3 coding DNA: TGTGCCAGCAGCCACCCACCGGGCCCCACAGGGGAAAACACTGAAGCTTTCTTT. Its translation: CASSHPPGPTGENTEAFF.